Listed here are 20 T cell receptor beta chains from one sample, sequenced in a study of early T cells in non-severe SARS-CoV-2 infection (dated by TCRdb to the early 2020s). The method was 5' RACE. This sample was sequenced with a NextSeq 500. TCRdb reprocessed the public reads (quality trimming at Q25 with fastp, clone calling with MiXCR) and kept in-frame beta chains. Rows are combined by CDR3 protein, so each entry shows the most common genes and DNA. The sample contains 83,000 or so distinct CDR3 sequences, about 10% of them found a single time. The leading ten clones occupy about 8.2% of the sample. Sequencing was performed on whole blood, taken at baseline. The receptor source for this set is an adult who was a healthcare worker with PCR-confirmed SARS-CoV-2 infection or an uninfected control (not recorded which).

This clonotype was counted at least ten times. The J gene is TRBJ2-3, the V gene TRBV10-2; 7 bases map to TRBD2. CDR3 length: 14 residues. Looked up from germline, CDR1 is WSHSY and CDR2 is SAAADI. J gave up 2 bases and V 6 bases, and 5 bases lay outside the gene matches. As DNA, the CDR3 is TGCGCCAGCAGCTCGGGACTAATCACAGATACGCAGTATTTT. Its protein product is CASSSGLITDTQYF.

Written as DNA, the CDR3 is TGTGCCAGCAGTGAAGCGATCAAAGATCAGCCCCAGCATTTT. Protein: CASSEAIKDQPQHF. The gene calls are TRBV6-1 and TRBJ1-5; no clear D. V was cut by 0 bases and J by 5 bases, with 8 bases left in between. CDR1 and CDR2 (germline): MNHNS, SASEGT. The CDR3 is made up of 14 amino acids.

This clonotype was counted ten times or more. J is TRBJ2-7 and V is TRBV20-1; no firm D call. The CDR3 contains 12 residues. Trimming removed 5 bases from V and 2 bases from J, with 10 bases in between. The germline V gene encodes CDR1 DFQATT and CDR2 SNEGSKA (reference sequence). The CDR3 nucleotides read TGCAGTGCTCAGACTGGCGCCTACGAGCAGTACTTC. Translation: CSAQTGAYEQYF.

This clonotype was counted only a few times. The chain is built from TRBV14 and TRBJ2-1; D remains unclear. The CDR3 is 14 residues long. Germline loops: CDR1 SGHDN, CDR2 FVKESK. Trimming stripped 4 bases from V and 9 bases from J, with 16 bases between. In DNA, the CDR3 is TGTGCCAGCAGCCGTACCTACACACAAACTGAGCAGTTCTTC. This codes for CASSRTYTQTEQFF. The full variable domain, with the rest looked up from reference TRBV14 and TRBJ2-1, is EAGVTQFPSHSVIEKGQTVTLRCDPISGHDNLYWYRRVMGKEIKFLLHFVKESKQDESGMPNNRFLAERTGGTYSTLKVQPAELEDSGVYFCASSRTYTQTEQFFGPGTRLTVL.

The CDR3, as DNA: TGTGCCAGCAGCCCTCGACAGGGAGTCACTGAAGCTTTCTTT. It specifies CASSPRQGVTEAFF. The chain uses TRBV5-4 and TRBJ1-1, with 7 bases fitting TRBD1. CDR1 and CDR2 from the germline V gene are SGHNT and YYREEE (reference sequence). J gave up 4 bases and V 4 bases, and 7 bases lay outside the gene matches. The CDR3 extends over 14 amino acids.

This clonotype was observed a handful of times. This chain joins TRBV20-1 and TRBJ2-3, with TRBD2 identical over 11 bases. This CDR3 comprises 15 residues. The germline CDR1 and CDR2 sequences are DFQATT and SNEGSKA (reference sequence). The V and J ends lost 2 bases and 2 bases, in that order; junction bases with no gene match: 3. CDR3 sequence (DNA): TGCAGTGCTAGACAGACTAGCGGGATCACAGATACGCAGTATTTT. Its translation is CSARQTSGITDTQYF.

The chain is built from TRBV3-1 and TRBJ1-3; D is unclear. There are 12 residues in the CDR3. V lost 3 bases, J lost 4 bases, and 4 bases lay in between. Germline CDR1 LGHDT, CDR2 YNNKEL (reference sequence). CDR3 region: CASSQSGNTIYF. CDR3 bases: TGTGCCAGCAGCCAGTCGGGAAACACCATATATTTT.

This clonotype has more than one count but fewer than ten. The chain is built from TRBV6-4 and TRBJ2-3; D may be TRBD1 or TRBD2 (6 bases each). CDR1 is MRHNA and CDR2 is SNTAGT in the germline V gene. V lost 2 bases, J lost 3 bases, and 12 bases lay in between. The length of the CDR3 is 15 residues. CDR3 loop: CASSDGGLGTDTQYF. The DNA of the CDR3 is TGTGCCAGCAGTGACGGGGGGCTTGGGACAGATACGCAGTATTTT.

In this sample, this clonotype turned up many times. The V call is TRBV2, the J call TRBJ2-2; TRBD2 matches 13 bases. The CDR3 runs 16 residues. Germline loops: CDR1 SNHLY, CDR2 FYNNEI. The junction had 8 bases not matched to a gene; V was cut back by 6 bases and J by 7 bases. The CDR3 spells CASRPTSGRGRGELFF. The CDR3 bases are TGTGCCAGCAGACCAACTAGCGGGAGGGGACGCGGGGAGCTGTTTTTT.

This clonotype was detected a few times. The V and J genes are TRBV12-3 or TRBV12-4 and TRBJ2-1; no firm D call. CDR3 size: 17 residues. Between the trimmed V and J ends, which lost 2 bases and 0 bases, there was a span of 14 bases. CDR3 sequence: CASSLRSGGSSYNEQFF. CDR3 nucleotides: TGTGCCAGCAGTTTACGGTCGGGTGGAAGCTCCTACAATGAGCAGTTCTTC.

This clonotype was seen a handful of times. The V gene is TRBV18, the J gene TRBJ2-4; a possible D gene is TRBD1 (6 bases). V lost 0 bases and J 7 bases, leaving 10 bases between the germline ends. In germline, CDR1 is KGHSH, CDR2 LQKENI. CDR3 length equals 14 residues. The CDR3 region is CASSPPSQGNIQYF. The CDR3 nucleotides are TGTGCCAGCTCACCACCGAGTCAGGGGAACATTCAGTACTTC.

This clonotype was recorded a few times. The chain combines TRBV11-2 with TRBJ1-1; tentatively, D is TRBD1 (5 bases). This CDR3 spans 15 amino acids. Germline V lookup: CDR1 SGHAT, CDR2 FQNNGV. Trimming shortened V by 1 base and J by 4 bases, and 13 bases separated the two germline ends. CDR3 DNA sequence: TGTGCCAGCAGCTTAGCGAGGGGATTCGTCACTGAAGCTTTCTTT. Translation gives CASSLARGFVTEAFF.

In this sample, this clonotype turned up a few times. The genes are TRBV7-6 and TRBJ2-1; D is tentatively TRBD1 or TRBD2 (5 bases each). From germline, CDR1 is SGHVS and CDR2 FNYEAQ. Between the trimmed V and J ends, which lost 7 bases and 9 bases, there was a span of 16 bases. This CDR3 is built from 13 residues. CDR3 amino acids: CASTHSGRPEQFF. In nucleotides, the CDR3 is TGTGCCAGCACCCACTCGGGACGTCCTGAGCAGTTCTTC.

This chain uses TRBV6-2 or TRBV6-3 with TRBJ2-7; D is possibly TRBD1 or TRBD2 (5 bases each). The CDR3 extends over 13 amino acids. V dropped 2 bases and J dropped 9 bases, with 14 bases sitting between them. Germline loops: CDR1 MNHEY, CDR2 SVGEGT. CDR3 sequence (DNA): TGTGCCAGCAGTTACAGCCAGGGTGGAGGGCAGTACTTC. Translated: CASSYSQGGGQYF.

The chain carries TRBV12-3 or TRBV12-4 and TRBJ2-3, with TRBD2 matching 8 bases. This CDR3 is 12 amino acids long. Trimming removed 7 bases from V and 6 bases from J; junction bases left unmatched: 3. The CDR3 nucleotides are TGTGCCAGCATCCGGGGGGGTGATACGCAGTATTTT. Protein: CASIRGGDTQYF.

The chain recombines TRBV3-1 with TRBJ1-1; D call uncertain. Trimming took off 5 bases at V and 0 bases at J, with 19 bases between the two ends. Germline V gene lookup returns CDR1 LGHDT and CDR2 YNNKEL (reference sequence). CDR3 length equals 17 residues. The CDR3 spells CASSKVLGRLMNTEAFF. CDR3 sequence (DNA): TGTGCCAGCAGCAAAGTCCTCGGACGGCTGATGAACACTGAAGCTTTCTTT.

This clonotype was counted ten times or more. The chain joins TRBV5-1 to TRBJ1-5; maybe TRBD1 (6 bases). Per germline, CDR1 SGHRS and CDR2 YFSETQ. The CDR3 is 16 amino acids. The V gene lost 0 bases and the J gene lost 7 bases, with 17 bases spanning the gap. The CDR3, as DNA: TGCGCCAGCAGCTTGGATTCGCAGGGGCCGGGACAGCCCCAGCATTTT. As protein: CASSLDSQGPGQPQHF.

The CDR3 protein is CASSLGQPWQETQYF. In DNA form, the CDR3 reads TGTGCCAGCTCACTGGGACAGCCGTGGCAAGAGACCCAGTACTTC. The rearrangement links TRBV18 to TRBJ2-5, with 7 bases lining up with TRBD1. V was pared by 4 bases and J by 2 bases, with 7 bases of the junction left unmatched. The CDR3 has 15 amino acids. Germline V gives CDR1 KGHSH, CDR2 LQKENI.

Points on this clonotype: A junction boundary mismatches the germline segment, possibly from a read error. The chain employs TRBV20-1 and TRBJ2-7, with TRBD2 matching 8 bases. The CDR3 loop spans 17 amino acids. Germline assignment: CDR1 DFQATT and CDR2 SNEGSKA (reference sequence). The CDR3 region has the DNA TGCAGTGCTAGAGATTGGAGGCGGGGGGCCGGCGAGTACGGGCAGTACTTC. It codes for CSARDWRRGAGEYGQYF.

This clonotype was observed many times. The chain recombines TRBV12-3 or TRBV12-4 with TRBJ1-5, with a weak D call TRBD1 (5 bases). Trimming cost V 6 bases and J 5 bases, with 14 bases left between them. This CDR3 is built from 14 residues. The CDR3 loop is CASSPTANYQPQHF. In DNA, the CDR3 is TGTGCCAGCAGCCCGACAGCTAACTATCAGCCCCAGCATTTT.